This T cell receptor beta chain came from a study of CD8+ T cells in alopecia areata. The count of this clone is one. The sample's treatment: oral pan-JAK inhibitor, 5-10 mg twice daily. Reverse transcribed after extraction, RNA yielded cDNA as the sequencing template. Profiled with immunoSEQ multiplex PCR; TCRdb holds only in-frame clones, not every one. The sample has fewer than 150,000 clones, 75% to 85% seen once. Per germline, CDR1 SGHTA and CDR2 FQGNSA. The V end lost 1 base, the J end lost 5 bases, and 12 bases lay between the germline ends. This CDR3 is built from 14 residues. This sample comprised CD8+ T cells sorted from blood, obtained at week 4, from a patient treated with tofacitinib. This rearrangement joins TRBV7-2 to TRBJ2-7; a possible D gene is TRBD2 (5 bases). This TCR came from a human donor with alopecia areata. The CDR3 loop is CASSLEDLLNEQYF. Here the CDR3 DNA reads TGTGCCAGCAGCTTAGAGGACTTGTTGAACGAGCAGTACTTC.